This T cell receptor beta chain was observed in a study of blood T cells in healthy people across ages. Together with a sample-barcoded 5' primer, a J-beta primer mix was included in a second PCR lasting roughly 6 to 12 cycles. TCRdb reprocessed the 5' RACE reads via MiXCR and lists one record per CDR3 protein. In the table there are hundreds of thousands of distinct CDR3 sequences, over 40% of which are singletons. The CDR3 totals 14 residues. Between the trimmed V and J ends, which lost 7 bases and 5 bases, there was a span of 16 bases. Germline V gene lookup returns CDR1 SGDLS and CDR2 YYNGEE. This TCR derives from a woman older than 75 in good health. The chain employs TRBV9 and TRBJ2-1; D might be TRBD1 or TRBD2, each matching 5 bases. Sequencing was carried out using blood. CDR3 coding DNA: TGTGCCAGCGCAAGAGGGGTGACGGACAATGAGCAGTTCTTC. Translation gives CASARGVTDNEQFF.